This T cell receptor beta chain was recovered during a study of cytomegalovirus exposure and HLA in healthy donors. Study-level background: Clustering assigned about four fifths of the approximately 430 genotyped donors to the Caucasian-associated ancestry cluster.

Primers: 60 Vbeta forward and 13 Jbeta reverse. The table came from immunoSEQ multiplex PCR; TCRdb's copy has only in-frame clones and leaves some out. The table lists about 170,000 clones, approximately 76% of them singletons. This CDR3 contains 13 residues. V was clipped by 8 bases and J by 3 bases, with 13 bases between them. The V gene's germline CDR1 is MNHEY and CDR2 SVGAGI. The TCR was taken from a woman between 18 and 29 years old in good health and CMV-seropositive. The sequenced sample consisted of PBMCs. The chain has TRBV6-5 and TRBJ2-5; D might be TRBD1 (6 bases). This CDR3 reads CASQRGIEETQYF. DNA for the CDR3: TGTGCCAGCCAAAGGGGGATCGAAGAGACCCAGTACTTC.